Given below is one T cell receptor (beta chain) in context. Germline V gene sequence: CDR1 SGHKS, CDR2 YYEKEE (reference sequence). Trimming cost V 0 bases and J 7 bases; bases outside gene matches: 11. The CDR3 is 16 amino acids. The data stem from a study of blood T cell repertoires in COVID-19. Here immunoSEQ multiplex PCR was the method, and the copy in TCRdb shows in-frame clones only, minus some. The data hold 150,000 to 200,000 clones, with around 82% observed a single time. This receptor was taken from a woman in her forties with COVID-19, enrolled during active disease. The sample was peripheral blood. The chain links TRBV5-5 to TRBJ1-2, with TRBD1 matching 8 bases. CDR3 sequence (DNA): TGTGCCAGCAGCTTGGGTTCCGGACAGGGAGGCTTTGGCTACACCTTC. It yields the protein CASSLGSGQGGFGYTF.